The sequence of this T cell receptor (beta chain) was determined in a study of cytomegalovirus exposure and HLA in healthy donors. Findings and caveats of the study: It was reportedly the case that the classifier diagnosed cytomegalovirus status with high specificity and sensitivity. Exclusion applied to some V segments, including TRBV6-2 and TRBV6-3, as they were indistinguishable. Later analysis found that TCR beta chains associated with HLA were more clonally expanded than other, equally common chains.

CDR1 and CDR2 (germline): KGHSH, LQKENI. There are 13 residues in the CDR3. V lost 1 base and J 2 bases, leaving 6 bases between the germline ends. Turning to this clone: Antigen: not known.

Use of 60 Vbeta and 13 Jbeta primers characterized the PCR. Method: immunoSEQ multiplex PCR; TCRdb's copy keeps in-frame clones and lacks some. Of about 200,000 clones in the sample, roughly four fifths are singletons; the top ten hold 1.5% to 2%. The gene calls are TRBV18 and TRBJ2-7; D not resolved. The sequenced sample was PBMCs. The receptor was isolated from a woman aged 18 to 35 in good health and CMV-seronegative. This CDR3 is CASSPLGAYEQYV. The CDR3 DNA is TGTGCCAGCTCACCACTGGGCGCCTACGAGCAGTACGTC.